This T cell receptor beta chain was recovered during a study of blood T cell repertoires in COVID-19. Study-level information: Samples representing acute and convalescent COVID-19 were sourced from the United States, Italy and Spain. In each case, the material was cDNA or gDNA derived from T cells, B-cell-depleted T cells, or PBMCs.

This clone was found a few times. The CDR3 sequence is 15 residues long. The V end was cut by 2 bases, the J end by 1 base, with 12 bases between. Germline assignment: CDR1 MNHEY and CDR2 SVGEGT. Produced via immunoSEQ multiplex PCR; TCRdb's table is partial and in-frame only. Counted here are 260,000 or so clones, approximately 88% occurring once; the ten biggest clones make up around 0.7%. Material for sequencing was peripheral blood. This TCR derives from a human donor in a cohort sampled during active COVID-19. This chain links TRBV6-2 or TRBV6-3 with TRBJ2-7, with D maybe TRBD2 (5 bases). The CDR3 nucleotides are TGTGCCAGCAGTTACCACGGAGGAGAGTCCTACGAGCAGTACTTC. It encodes CASSYHGGESYEQYF.